These 21 T cell receptor beta chains share one sample of origin, sequenced in a study of regulatory T cells in long-lasting Graves disease. Libraries of TCR beta came from iRepertoire HTBI primers plus Arm-PCR of CDR3 regions. TCRdb itself ran the multiplex PCR reads through MiXCR, one entry per CDR3 protein. The table lists around 430,000 distinct CDR3 sequences, 22% of them singletons. As for time point: persistent/refractory GD, antithyroid drugs over 5 years with positive TRAb. From PBMCs, RNA was extracted and then used to make the TCR library. The sample in question was peripheral blood mononuclear cells (PBMCs), obtained when the disease was refractory, from a patient treated with antithyroid drugs. Receptor source: a female donor with Graves disease.

A remark on this clonotype: This clone may be a read error of a much larger clone one base away. The chain employs TRBV28 and TRBJ1-2, with TRBD1 as a possible D gene (5 bases). Germline values: CDR1 MDHEN, CDR2 SYDVKM. This CDR3 is built from 13 residues. The CDR3 is CASSLKVRGGCTF. CDR3 nucleotide sequence: TGTGCCAGCAGTTTAAAGGTGCGGGGCGGCTGCACCTTC.

About this clonotype: A much more abundant neighbour one base away suggests this may be a read error. The CDR3 loop reads CASEDTEAFF. CDR3 in DNA: TGTGCCAGCGAGGACACTGAAGCTTTCTTT. J is TRBJ1-1 and V is TRBV6-1; D is undetermined. The CDR3 has 10 amino acids. Germline-derived CDR1 and CDR2 are MNHNS and SASEGT. Trimming left V 8 bases short and J 3 bases short, with 4 bases between.

As to this clonotype: One base away lies a much larger clone, so this may be a sequencing read error. The rearrangement joins TRBV12-3 or TRBV12-4 to TRBJ2-2; TRBD1 or TRBD2 may be the D gene (6 bases each). The CDR3 has 12 amino acids. The CDR3 nucleotides are TGTGCCAGCACAGGGGAAGCCGGGGGGCTGTTTTTT. The encoded protein is CASTGEAGGLFF.

This clonotype showed up just a few times. The chain links TRBV7-2 to TRBJ2-4; TRBD1 aligns across 7 bases. The V gene end was trimmed by 4 bases and the J gene end by 10 bases; junction bases not matched to a gene: 10. Germline CDR1 is SGHTA and CDR2 is FQGNSA. CDR3 length: 14 residues. The CDR3 DNA reads as TGTGCCAGCAGCTCGGCGACAGGGAAGGGGATTCAGTACTTC. It translates to CASSSATGKGIQYF.

This clonotype occurred many times. The gene calls are TRBV29-1 and TRBJ1-2; the match to TRBD1 covers 10 bases. The CDR3 is 13 amino acids. Germline V lookup: CDR1 SQVTM, CDR2 ANQGSEA. The CDR3 DNA follows: TGCAGTGGGAGGGGGACAGGGGACTATGGCTACACCTTC. Its protein is CSGRGTGDYGYTF.

The sample holds one count of this clonotype. This could be a read error, since a much larger clone is one nucleotide away. The chain is built from TRBV27 and TRBJ1-6; no clear D gene. The V end was cut by 3 bases, the J end by 9 bases, with 12 bases between. The CDR3 contains 14 residues. The germline gives CDR1 MNHEY, CDR2 SMNVEV (reference sequence). The CDR3 protein is CASSFSTRPSPLHF. CDR3 nucleotides: TGTGCCAGCAGTTTTAGTACCCGGCCTTCACCCCTCCACTTT.

This clonotype was detected many times. This sequence joins TRBV2 and TRBJ2-6, with no clear D. This CDR3 comprises 11 residues. CDR1 is SNHLY, CDR2 FYNNEI, per germline. V was shortened by 5 bases and J by 9 bases, with 5 bases between the two germline ends. The CDR3 reads CASSLVNVLTF. CDR3 nucleotide sequence: TGTGCCAGCAGTTTAGTCAACGTCCTGACTTTC.

V is TRBV5-1 and J is TRBJ1-5; D gene uncertain. Germline V gene lookup returns CDR1 SGHRS and CDR2 YFSETQ. The CDR3 runs 11 residues. V shed 6 bases and J shed 7 bases, with 8 bases lying between them. CDR3 in DNA: TGCGCCAGCAATCCGTCCCAGCCCCAGCATTTT. Its protein product is CASNPSQPQHF. Drawing the rest from reference TRBV5-1 and TRBJ1-5, the complete variable domain is KAGVTQTPRYLIKTRGQQVTLSCSPISGHRSVSWYQQTPGQGLQFLFEYFSETQRNKGNFPGRFSGRQFSNSRSEMNVSTLELGDSALYLCASNPSQPQHFGDGTRLSIL.

In this sample, this clonotype turned up a few times. The chain uses TRBV29-1 and TRBJ1-1; TRBD1 might be the D (6 bases). Trimming stripped 7 bases from V and 4 bases from J, with 13 bases between. Germline values: CDR1 SQVTM, CDR2 ANQGSEA. This CDR3 is 12 amino acids long. CDR3 in DNA: TGCAGCGAATTTACAGGGCTCACTGAAGCTTTCTTT. This codes for CSEFTGLTEAFF.

This clonotype was seen many times. This chain joins TRBV28 and TRBJ1-2; no clear D. The CDR3 is made up of 13 amino acids. Trimming pared 3 bases from V and 8 bases from J, leaving 13 bases between. Germline CDR1 MDHEN, CDR2 SYDVKM. The CDR3 DNA is TGTGCCAGCAGTTTTGCCAGGAGGAACGGCTACACCTTC. Protein product: CASSFARRNGYTF.

In this sample, this clonotype turned up many times. The V call is TRBV2, the J call TRBJ1-1; D is unclear. V gave up 8 bases and J gave up 1 base, with 14 bases separating them. Germline V CDR1 and CDR2: SNHLY, FYNNEI. This CDR3 is 14 amino acids long. The CDR3 spells CASRRNWGNTEAFF. The CDR3 DNA sequence: TGTGCCAGCCGTAGAAATTGGGGGAACACTGAAGCTTTCTTT. Drawing the rest from reference TRBV2 and TRBJ1-1, the complete variable domain is EPEVTQTPSHQVTQMGQEVILRCVPISNHLYFYWYRQILGQKVEFLVSFYNNEISEKSEIFDDQFSVERPDGSNFTLKIRSTKLEDSAMYFCASRRNWGNTEAFFGQGTRLTVV.

This clonotype was seen ten or more times. This chain uses TRBV28 with TRBJ2-7, with D perhaps matching TRBD1 (6 bases). The germline CDR1 and CDR2 sequences are MDHEN and SYDVKM. This CDR3 region has 14 residues. V gave up 4 bases and J gave up 4 bases, with 14 bases separating them. In DNA, the CDR3 is TGTGCCAGCAGTTCACCCAGGGGTCTGTACGAGCAGTACTTC. Residues: CASSSPRGLYEQYF.

This clonotype was counted at least ten times. This chain joins TRBV28 and TRBJ1-3; D remains unclear. The CDR3 is 17 residues long. CDR1 and CDR2 (germline): MDHEN, SYDVKM. The V end lost 4 bases, the J end lost 0 bases, and 16 bases lay between the germline ends. DNA of the CDR3: TGTGCCAGCAGTTCCTACATTGCGGAGTTCTCTGGAAACACCATATATTTT. It specifies CASSSYIAEFSGNTIYF. Together with reference TRBV28 and TRBJ1-3, the CDR3 gives the full variable domain: DVKVTQSSRYLVKRTGEKVFLECVQDMDHENMFWYRQDPGLGLRLIYFSYDVKMKEKGDIPEGYSVSREKKERFSLILESASTNQTSMYLCASSSYIAEFSGNTIYFGEGSWLTVV.

This clonotype was seen at least ten times. This chain connects TRBV27 to TRBJ1-2; 8 positions match TRBD1. The CDR3 loop spans 14 amino acids. V shed 4 bases, J shed 8 bases, and the junction held 9 bases outside the gene matches. Germline V gene data show CDR1 as MNHEY and CDR2 as SMNVEV (reference sequence). The CDR3 region has the DNA TGTGCCAGCAGTTGGGACAGGCGTTTTGAGGGCTACACCTTC. This translates into CASSWDRRFEGYTF.

This clonotype was detected ten times or more. The CDR3 reads CASSELGLAGGSTYEQYF. CDR3 in DNA: TGTGCCAGCAGTGAGTTGGGACTAGCGGGGGGCTCGACCTACGAGCAGTACTTC. The V and J genes are TRBV2 and TRBJ2-7, with TRBD2 matching over 15 bases. Germline-derived CDR1 and CDR2 are SNHLY and FYNNEI. The CDR3 is made up of 18 amino acids. Trimming took 3 bases from V and 2 from J; bases not matched to a gene: 8.

The chain combines TRBV7-6 with TRBJ2-5; 10 bases fit TRBD1. This CDR3 has 14 amino acids. The germline CDR1 and CDR2 sequences are SGHVS and FNYEAQ. V lost 4 bases, J lost 5 bases, and 4 bases stayed unmatched. CDR3 in DNA: TGTGCCAGCAGCTCCTGGACAGGGGGGGAGACCCAGTACTTC. Protein: CASSSWTGGETQYF.

The V and J genes are TRBV20-1 and TRBJ1-4, with D unresolved. Trimming cost V 6 bases and J 6 bases, with 11 bases left between them. CDR1 and CDR2 from the germline V gene are DFQATT and SNEGSKA (reference sequence). CDR3 length equals 12 residues. The CDR3 DNA reads as TGCAGTGCGGGGTTGAGGGATGAAAAACTGTTTTTT. Amino acids: CSAGLRDEKLFF.

This clonotype was counted many times. The gene calls are TRBV25-1 and TRBJ1-2, with 10 bases matching TRBD1. Germline V CDR1 and CDR2: MGHDK, SYGVNS. The CDR3 is 16 residues long. Germline trimming cut 9 bases from V and 4 bases from J; bases unmatched to any gene: 14. CDR3 in amino acids: CASSPGQGVFGYGYTF. The CDR3 DNA reads TGTGCCAGTTCGCCCGGACAGGGGGTTTTTGGCTATGGCTACACCTTC.

This clonotype occurred many times. The gene calls are TRBV12-3 or TRBV12-4 and TRBJ2-5, with D tentatively TRBD1 (5 bases). Trimming took off 9 bases at V and 1 base at J, with 15 bases between the two ends. The CDR3 is 14 amino acids. In DNA form, the CDR3 reads TGTGCCAGTATGGGTGGGGCACTCCAAGAGACCCAGTACTTC. Its protein is CASMGGALQETQYF.

This clonotype was detected ten times or more. The gene calls are TRBV12-3 or TRBV12-4 and TRBJ2-5, with D perhaps matching TRBD2 (6 bases). The CDR3 loop spans 16 amino acids. Trimming removed 6 bases from V and 1 base from J, with 18 bases in between. CDR3 DNA sequence: TGTGCCAGCAGCCCTCGAAGAGGGGAGGCCCAAGAGACCCAGTACTTC. This sequence encodes CASSPRRGEAQETQYF.

The CDR3 DNA follows: TGCAGTGCTAGAGGGGAGGAACCGCAGTATAATTCACCCCTCCACTTT. It encodes CSARGEEPQYNSPLHF. The chain joins TRBV20-1 to TRBJ1-6; D is uncertain. V was clipped by 1 base and J by 4 bases, with 14 bases between them. The germline CDR1 and CDR2 sequences are DFQATT and SNEGSKA (reference sequence). The CDR3 is 16 residues long.